A single sample is the source of the 28 T cell receptor beta chains below, sequenced in a study of blood T cell repertoires in COVID-19. Only in-frame clones appear in the TCRdb table, and some are missing; sequencing was by immunoSEQ multiplex PCR. The sample has 120,000 to 150,000 clones; less than 90% are singletons. Sample: peripheral blood. These receptors all stem from a man aged 25 to 40 with COVID-19, enrolled during active disease.

The chain carries TRBV9 and TRBJ2-2; 9 nucleotides agree with TRBD2. With 4 bases clipped from V and 5 bases from J, the junction kept 12 bases outside the gene matches. This CDR3 spans 17 amino acids. Germline CDR1 reads SGDLS; CDR2 reads YYNGEE. The CDR3 spells CASSPTLAGVGTGELFF. CDR3 DNA sequence: TGTGCCAGCAGCCCGACTTTAGCGGGAGTTGGTACCGGGGAGCTGTTTTTT.

This chain joins TRBV3-1 (or the pseudogene TRBV3-2) and TRBJ2-7, with 13 bases identical to TRBD2. Germline V gene sequence: CDR1 LGHDT, CDR2 YNNKEL (reference sequence). V shed 5 bases, J shed 6 bases, and the junction held 4 bases outside the gene matches. This CDR3 comprises 14 residues. CDR3 sequence (DNA): TGTGCCAGCAGCTACGGACTAGCGGGAGTCGAGCAGTACTTC. It codes for CASSYGLAGVEQYF.

The chain uses TRBV12-3 or TRBV12-4 and TRBJ1-3; 8 bases line up with TRBD1. The CDR3 consists of 13 residues. The J segment lost 4 bases and the V segment lost 10 bases, leaving 6 bases of the junction unmatched. CDR3 DNA sequence: TGTGCCACCGGACAGGGAGAGGGAAACACCATATATTTT. It specifies CATGQGEGNTIYF.

This clone was picked up one time. The rearrangement links TRBV27 to TRBJ2-2; D not resolved. V lost 6 bases and J 3 bases, leaving 14 bases between the germline ends. There are 15 residues in the CDR3. The germline gives CDR1 MNHEY, CDR2 SMNVEV (reference sequence). CDR3 protein: CASRSWSSYTGELFF. CDR3 DNA sequence: TGTGCCAGCAGAAGTTGGAGCAGTTACACCGGGGAGCTGTTTTTT.

The genes are TRBV2 and TRBJ1-1; 9 bases align to TRBD1. The CDR3 consists of 13 residues. Trimming took 6 bases from V and 8 from J; bases not matched to a gene: 7. Germline CDR1 and CDR2: SNHLY and FYNNEI. CDR3 nucleotide sequence: TGTGCCAGCAGCCTTGACAGGGGGTCGGAAGCTTTCTTT. Amino acid sequence: CASSLDRGSEAFF.

The chain is built from TRBV6-1 and TRBJ1-1; perhaps TRBD1 as D (5 bases). The CDR3 extends over 14 amino acids. Trimming left V 1 base short and J 5 bases short, with 11 bases between. Germline CDR1 is MNHNS and CDR2 is SASEGT. The CDR3 reads CASSEVPGRTEAFF. For the CDR3, the DNA is TGTGCCAGCAGTGAAGTGCCAGGGCGGACTGAAGCTTTCTTT.

The chain is built from TRBV28 and TRBJ1-5; 8 bases agree with TRBD1. V shed 6 bases and J 2 bases; nucleotides not matched to a gene: 9. This CDR3 has 16 amino acids. CDR1 and CDR2 (germline): MDHEN, SYDVKM. CDR3 coding DNA: TGTGCCAGCAGATCTCCGGGGGGACAGGGCAATCAGCCCCAGCATTTT. Translated, it gives CASRSPGGQGNQPQHF.

The sample holds a few counts of this clone. V gene TRBV6-5 combines with J gene TRBJ2-6; 7 nucleotides agree with TRBD1. The length of the CDR3 is 15 residues. The V gene end was trimmed by 2 bases and the J gene end by 4 bases; junction bases not matched to a gene: 2. The germline gives CDR1 MNHEY, CDR2 SVGAGI. DNA of the CDR3: TGTGCCAGCAGTTACAGGGGGCTGGGGGCCAACGTCCTGACTTTC. Its translation: CASSYRGLGANVLTF.

The chain recombines TRBV19 with TRBJ2-4; maybe TRBD2 (5 bases). This CDR3 region has 17 residues. Germline values: CDR1 LNHDA, CDR2 SQIVND (reference sequence). V lost 4 bases and J 9 bases, leaving 25 bases between the germline ends. For the CDR3, the DNA is TGTGCCAGTAGTAAAGTCGGGCCCCGGGCAGGAGGAAGCATTCAGTACTTC. This encodes CASSKVGPRAGGSIQYF.

This clone came up once. The gene calls are TRBV7-2 and TRBJ2-1; 13 bases match TRBD2. Germline assignment: CDR1 SGHTA and CDR2 FQGNSA. The length of the CDR3 is 16 residues. V lost 5 bases to trimming and J lost 9 bases; unmatched junction nucleotides: 10. The CDR3 nucleotides read TGTGCCAGCAGCCCCAGGACTAGCGGGGGCGTTTTTGAGCAGTTCTTC. Translating gives CASSPRTSGGVFEQFF.

V is TRBV6-2 or TRBV6-3 and J is TRBJ2-7; tentatively, D is TRBD1 (5 bases). The CDR3 loop spans 13 amino acids. Germline-derived CDR1 and CDR2 are MNHEY and SVGEGT. Trimming stripped 4 bases from V and 3 bases from J, with 10 bases between. The CDR3 region has the DNA TGTGCCAGCAGTTGGTCAGGGCTCTACGAGCAGTACTTC. It yields the protein CASSWSGLYEQYF.

The V call is TRBV28, the J call TRBJ1-1, with 8 bases that match TRBD1. This CDR3 is 15 amino acids long. Germline assignment: CDR1 MDHEN and CDR2 SYDVKM. Trimming removed 1 base from V and 1 base from J; junction bases left unmatched: 2. Here the CDR3 reads CASSLSGQGNTEAFF. CDR3 nucleotide sequence: TGTGCCAGCAGTTTATCAGGACAGGGGAACACTGAAGCTTTCTTT.

This clone appeared a few times. The chain joins TRBV9 to TRBJ1-2; D unclear. Trimming stripped 2 bases from V and 1 base from J, with 6 bases between. The CDR3 contains 13 residues. Germline V gene data show CDR1 as SGDLS and CDR2 as YYNGEE. The CDR3 here is CASSVSGNYGYTF. CDR3 DNA sequence: TGTGCCAGCAGCGTTTCGGGTAACTATGGCTACACCTTC.

This clone was detected only once. The genes are TRBV5-6 and TRBJ2-3; TRBD2 might be the D (8 bases). Germline lookup yields CDR1 SGHDT and CDR2 YYEEEE. There are 19 residues in the CDR3. The V gene lost 2 bases and the J gene lost 2 bases, with 24 bases spanning the gap. CDR3: CASSLRDRNSGTNTDTQYF. CDR3 nucleotides: TGTGCCAGCAGCTTAAGGGACAGAAATAGCGGGACGAACACAGATACGCAGTATTTT.

The genes are TRBV19 and TRBJ2-4, with 13 bases that match TRBD2. The CDR3 contains 17 residues. CDR1 LNHDA and CDR2 SQIVND come from the germline V gene (reference sequence). Germline trimming cut 3 bases from V and 2 bases from J; bases unmatched to any gene: 4. The CDR3 nucleotides are TGTGCCAGTAGTATTACTAGCGGGAGGGGGTCCAAAAACATTCAGTACTTC. The encoded protein is CASSITSGRGSKNIQYF.

This chain uses TRBV7-8 with TRBJ2-1, with TRBD2 matching over 12 bases. Looked up from germline, CDR1 is SGHVS and CDR2 is FQNEAQ. The CDR3 totals 19 residues. Trimming took 5 bases from V and 7 from J; bases not matched to a gene: 18. CDR3 region: CASSRRTSGIVVERNEQFF. Written as DNA, the CDR3 is TGTGCCAGCAGCCGAAGGACTAGCGGGATTGTTGTTGAGAGGAATGAGCAGTTCTTC.

This clone appeared once. V gene TRBV19 combines with J gene TRBJ2-7; the D gene is possibly TRBD2 (5 bases). The germline V gene encodes CDR1 LNHDA and CDR2 SQIVND (reference sequence). The CDR3 is made up of 13 amino acids. Trimming took off 7 bases at V and 2 bases at J, with 12 bases between the two ends. The CDR3 DNA reads as TGTGCCAGTAACCCAGCCGGGGCCTACGAGCAGTACTTC. Translated, it gives CASNPAGAYEQYF.

The CDR3 loop is CASSARDREYEQYF. The CDR3 DNA sequence: TGTGCCAGCAGCGCCCGGGACAGGGAGTACGAGCAGTACTTC. The V gene is TRBV9, the J gene TRBJ2-7; TRBD1 matches at 9 bases. The junction had 5 bases not matched to a gene; V was cut back by 3 bases and J by 4 bases. This CDR3 is built from 14 residues. The germline V gene has CDR1 SGDLS and CDR2 YYNGEE.

The sample holds one count of this clone. The V and J genes are TRBV9 and TRBJ1-1; 7 bases match TRBD1. The germline V gene encodes CDR1 SGDLS and CDR2 YYNGEE. After removal of 5 bases from V and 4 bases from J, the junction contained 5 bases not matched to a gene. This CDR3 is built from 13 residues. DNA of the CDR3: TGTGCCAGCAGAAGGGGGCGAGGCACTGAAGCTTTCTTT. It is translated as CASRRGRGTEAFF.

As concerns this clone: The same CDR3 arises from other DNA sequences in this sample as well. The rearrangement links TRBV5-4 to TRBJ2-3, with 11 nucleotides matching TRBD2. Germline assignment: CDR1 SGHNT and CDR2 YYREEE (reference sequence). V gave up 1 base and J gave up 6 bases; unmatched junction bases: 7. The CDR3 length is 16 residues. The CDR3 loop reads CASSLRASGRTDTQYF. The CDR3 nucleotides are TGTGCCAGCAGCTTGAGGGCTAGCGGGAGGACGGATACGCAGTATTTT.

The chain has TRBV7-8 and TRBJ2-4; possible D gene TRBD1, 5 bases. The V end lost 2 bases, the J end lost 0 bases, and 11 bases lay between the germline ends. Germline V lookup: CDR1 SGHVS, CDR2 FQNEAQ. The CDR3 runs to 16 residues. The CDR3 protein is CASSLLTAVAKNIQYF. The CDR3, as DNA: TGTGCCAGCAGCTTACTGACAGCCGTAGCCAAAAACATTCAGTACTTC.

CDR3 bases: TGTGCCAGCAGTTATTTGAGCGGGAGGCCTGACAATGAGCAGTTCTTC. It is translated as CASSYLSGRPDNEQFF. The genes are TRBV6-2 or TRBV6-3 and TRBJ2-1, with TRBD2 matching over 9 bases. Unmatched junction bases numbered 8, after V lost 3 bases and J lost 5 bases. The CDR3 runs 16 residues. The germline CDR1 and CDR2 sequences are MNHEY and SVGEGT.

This chain connects TRBV7-2 to TRBJ2-1, with TRBD2 matching over 13 bases. The J segment lost 6 bases and the V segment lost 5 bases, leaving 7 bases of the junction unmatched. The CDR3 sequence is 16 residues long. CDR1 is SGHTA, CDR2 FQGNSA, per germline. The CDR3 bases are TGTGCCAGCAGCCAACTACTAGCGGGAGGGCTCAATGAGCAGTTCTTC. As protein: CASSQLLAGGLNEQFF.

The chain is built from TRBV3-1 (or the pseudogene TRBV3-2) and TRBJ2-1; 10 bases match TRBD2. The CDR3 runs 16 residues. Germline CDR1 is LGHDT and CDR2 is YNNKEL (reference sequence). The J segment lost 8 bases and the V segment lost 0 bases, leaving 7 bases of the junction unmatched. CDR3 region: CASSQDASSGSDEQFF. CDR3 DNA sequence: TGTGCCAGCAGCCAAGATGCGTCTAGCGGGAGTGATGAGCAGTTCTTC.

This chain connects TRBV2 to TRBJ2-5; D not resolved. The CDR3 runs to 11 residues. The V and J ends lost 7 bases and 2 bases respectively, with 5 bases between them. In germline, CDR1 is SNHLY, CDR2 FYNNEI. Here the CDR3 reads CASNMQETQYF. CDR3 DNA: TGTGCCAGCAATATGCAAGAGACCCAGTACTTC.

V usage is TRBV30 and J usage is TRBJ2-7; 10 positions match TRBD1. From germline, CDR1 is GTSNPN and CDR2 SVGIG (reference sequence). The CDR3 has 14 residues. Trimming cost V 2 bases and J 9 bases; bases outside gene matches: 10. The CDR3 region is CAWSWGQGNIRQYF. The CDR3 DNA sequence: TGTGCCTGGAGTTGGGGACAGGGGAACATAAGGCAGTACTTC.

V is TRBV11-2 and J is TRBJ2-7; tentatively, D is TRBD1 (7 bases). The CDR3 is 14 amino acids. From germline, CDR1 is SGHAT and CDR2 FQNNGV. V dropped 5 bases and J dropped 3 bases, with 14 bases sitting between them. CDR3 DNA sequence: TGTGCCAGCAGCAACCAGGGGGGTCTCTACGAGCAGTACTTC. Its translation: CASSNQGGLYEQYF. The full variable domain, rest sourced from reference TRBV11-2 and TRBJ2-7, is EAGVAQSPRYKIIEKRQSVAFWCNPISGHATLYWYQQILGQGPKLLIQFQNNGVVDDSQLPKDRFSAERLKGVDSTLKIQPAKLEDSAVYLCASSNQGGLYEQYFGPGTRLTVT.

The chain employs TRBV9 and TRBJ1-2; 8 bases are shared with TRBD1. Germline CDR1 reads SGDLS; CDR2 reads YYNGEE. With 3 bases clipped from V and 0 bases from J, the junction kept 7 bases outside the gene matches. This CDR3 spans 16 amino acids. The DNA of the CDR3 is TGTGCCAGCAGCGAGGCAGGGGGCGCACCTAACTATGGCTACACCTTC. As protein: CASSEAGGAPNYGYTF.